The rows below give T cell receptor beta chains drawn from one sample of a study of human T cells and chemical hapten exposure. MiXCR was run by TCRdb on the RACE reads, yielding one entry per CDR3 protein. The sample contains around 69,000 distinct CDR3 sequences, approximately 9% of which appear only once. Specimen: whole blood, collected in connection with sensitization to the hapten diphenylcyclopropenone (DPC). These receptors all come from a woman in her forties or fifties with alopecia areata. Some clones in this sample may be carry-over from other donors' samples. The CDR3 runs from the conserved cysteine through the conserved F or W. The order of the fields is D gene, clone size, J gene, V gene, CDR3 protein, CDR3 DNA. A D gene is named only where the DNA matches it firmly. Some rows have no size entry. The others give once, few or many, or a class for an expanded clone.

d_call: TRBD1; clone_size: few; j_call: TRBJ1-2; v_call: TRBV7-9; cdr3_aa: CASSPGGTYGYTF; cdr3_nt: TGTGCCAGCAGTCCAGGGGGAACCTATGGCTACACCTTC
d_call: NA; clone_size: few; j_call: TRBJ1-2; v_call: TRBV28; cdr3_aa: CASSQGNYGYTF; cdr3_nt: TGTGCCAGCAGCCAGGGGAACTATGGCTACACCTTC
d_call: NA; clone_size: many; j_call: TRBJ1-1; v_call: TRBV10-3; cdr3_aa: CAISEDRGNTEAFF; cdr3_nt: TGTGCCATCAGTGAGGACCGGGGGAACACTGAAGCTTTCTTT
d_call: NA; clone_size: few; j_call: TRBJ2-3; v_call: TRBV28; cdr3_aa: CASSKGPPDTQYF; cdr3_nt: TGTGCCAGCAGTAAAGGGCCCCCAGATACGCAGTATTTT
d_call: NA; clone_size: NA; j_call: TRBJ2-3; v_call: TRBV9; cdr3_aa: CASSSKVSTDTQYF; cdr3_nt: TGTGCCAGCAGCTCAAAAGTTAGCACAGATACGCAGTATTTT
d_call: TRBD1; clone_size: NA; j_call: TRBJ1-6; v_call: TRBV20-1; cdr3_aa: CSAGGQGVHAGNSPLHF; cdr3_nt: TGCAGTGCTGGGGGACAGGGGGTGCACGCCGGGAATTCACCCCTCCACTTT
d_call: TRBD2; clone_size: many; j_call: TRBJ2-1; v_call: TRBV4-3; cdr3_aa: CASSQGPLADNSYNEQFF; cdr3_nt: TGTGCCAGCAGCCAAGGTCCCCTAGCGGATAACTCCTACAATGAGCAGTTCTTC
d_call: TRBD2; clone_size: many; j_call: TRBJ2-7; v_call: TRBV12-3/TRBV12-4; cdr3_aa: CASSQTGLGASEQYF; cdr3_nt: TGTGCCAGCAGCCAAACGGGACTAGGGGCTAGCGAGCAGTACTTC
d_call: NA; clone_size: few; j_call: TRBJ2-5; v_call: TRBV6-5; cdr3_aa: CASSSPGGETQYF; cdr3_nt: TGTGCCAGCAGTTCCCCTGGGGGAGAGACCCAGTACTTC
d_call: NA; clone_size: NA; j_call: TRBJ2-7; v_call: TRBV12-3/TRBV12-4; cdr3_aa: CASSSGIPSYEQYF; cdr3_nt: TGTGCCAGCAGTTCCGGGATCCCCTCCTACGAGCAGTACTTC
d_call: NA; clone_size: many; j_call: TRBJ2-2; v_call: TRBV7-2; cdr3_aa: CASSLLGRKNTGELFF; cdr3_nt: TGTGCCAGCAGCTTGCTAGGACGGAAGAACACCGGGGAGCTGTTTTTT
d_call: NA; clone_size: many; j_call: TRBJ1-2; v_call: TRBV18; cdr3_aa: CASSPLEGQGRNYGYTF; cdr3_nt: TGTGCCAGCTCACCACTAGAAGGGCAGGGGAGGAACTATGGCTACACCTTC
d_call: TRBD1; clone_size: many; j_call: TRBJ2-3; v_call: TRBV20-1; cdr3_aa: CSARDRGTQYF; cdr3_nt: TGCAGTGCTAGGGACAGGGGGACGCAGTATTTT
d_call: NA; clone_size: NA; j_call: TRBJ2-1; v_call: TRBV28; cdr3_aa: CASSIHSLRSGSYNEQFF; cdr3_nt: TGTGCCAGCAGTATACACTCCTTACGGAGCGGGTCCTACAATGAGCAGTTCTTC
d_call: TRBD1; clone_size: few; j_call: TRBJ1-4; v_call: TRBV7-6; cdr3_aa: CASRGGQSNEKLFF; cdr3_nt: TGTGCCAGCAGGGGGGGACAGTCAAATGAAAAACTGTTTTTT
d_call: TRBD2; clone_size: NA; j_call: TRBJ2-3; v_call: TRBV7-6; cdr3_aa: CASSALAGVADTQYF; cdr3_nt: TGTGCCAGCAGCGCACTAGCGGGGGTCGCAGATACGCAGTATTTT
d_call: TRBD1; clone_size: many; j_call: TRBJ1-5; v_call: TRBV6-2/TRBV6-3; cdr3_aa: CASRTPGQYSNQPQHF; cdr3_nt: TGTGCCAGCAGGACTCCGGGACAGTATAGCAATCAGCCCCAGCATTTT
d_call: NA; clone_size: NA; j_call: TRBJ2-1; v_call: TRBV7-9; cdr3_aa: CASSKEARIQFF; cdr3_nt: TGTGCCAGCAGCAAAGAAGCGAGGATACAGTTCTTC